The present entry profiles one T cell receptor (beta chain) with its context. The target antigen is unknown. This sample was taken from a study of radiation and T cells in renal cell carcinoma. Study results and caveats: From baseline, blood top tumor clonotypes peaked at 2 weeks post-radiation.

Using immunoSEQ multiplex PCR, the repertoire was profiled, and TCRdb retains in-frame clones only, with some absent. Of 120,000 to 150,000 clones in the sample, 88% were seen once. Specified time point: baseline pretreatment blood. The sample's treatment: 15 Gy SBRT to primary tumor, nephrectomy 4 weeks later. The CDR3 is made up of 12 amino acids. Trimming cost V 0 bases and J 13 bases; bases outside gene matches: 4. Per the germline V gene, CDR1 is KGHSH and CDR2 is LQKENI. The sequences come from blood, collected from a patient whose treatment included radiotherapy and nephrectomy. The chain combines TRBV18 with TRBJ2-7; TRBD1 matches 9 bases. The origin of this receptor is a woman aged 65 to 85 with renal cell carcinoma. The CDR3 reads CASSPPGQGLYF. CDR3 sequence (DNA): TGTGCCAGCTCACCACCGGGACAGGGCCTTTACTTC.